The 15 T cell receptor beta chains listed next were all sequenced from one sample in a study of monozygotic twins with inflammatory bowel disease. With the 5' RACE reads reprocessed, TCRdb shows one record per CDR3 protein and no DNA. This sample carries approximately 340,000 distinct CDR3 sequences, with approximately 2% going to the ten biggest clones. Material for sequencing was blood. The receptors stem from a human donor with ulcerative colitis or Crohn's disease, or a healthy co-twin of an affected twin (not recorded which).

The chain is built from TRBV20-1 and TRBJ1-2. The germline CDR1 and CDR2 sequences are DFQATT and SNEGSKA (reference sequence). This CDR3 has 13 residues. CDR3 sequence: CSAEHHSNYGYTF.

The rearrangement joins TRBV19 to TRBJ2-7; TCRdb reports TRBD1, a call that lacks DNA to check it against. CDR3 size: 16 residues. Germline V lookup: CDR1 LNHDA, CDR2 SQIVND (reference sequence). This CDR3 is CASSITRDRALYEQYF.

V usage is TRBV12-3 or TRBV12-4 and J usage is TRBJ1-5. CDR3 length: 12 amino acids. The CDR3 protein is CASTFEGQPQHF.

The V call is TRBV28, the J call TRBJ2-7; with no DNA, the TCRdb D assignment of TRBD1 cannot be verified. Germline CDR1 and CDR2: MDHEN and SYDVKM. The CDR3 contains 14 residues. The CDR3 loop reads CASRSGGTPYEQYF.

The chain couples TRBV20-1 to TRBJ2-7; TCRdb's D gene call, TRBD1, goes unchecked for lack of DNA. Germline V gives CDR1 DFQATT, CDR2 SNEGSKA (reference sequence). The CDR3 is 14 residues long. This CDR3 reads CSARVPGAGYEQYF.

The chain employs TRBV7-8 and TRBJ2-5; the D gene TCRdb calls, TRBD1, cannot be checked with no DNA. Germline loops: CDR1 SGHVS, CDR2 FQNEAQ. The CDR3 contains 14 residues. CDR3 in amino acids: CASSTRDRGETQYF.

The V and J genes are TRBV5-1 and TRBJ1-1; the TCRdb D gene call, TRBD1, has no DNA to confirm it. The CDR3 has 13 residues. CDR1 and CDR2 (germline): SGHRS, YFSETQ. The chain's CDR3 is CASSSQENTEAFF. Supplemented by reference TRBV5-1 and TRBJ1-1, the full variable domain reads KAGVTQTPRYLIKTRGQQVTLSCSPISGHRSVSWYQQTPGQGLQFLFEYFSETQRNKGNFPGRFSGRQFSNSRSEMNVSTLELGDSALYLCASSSQENTEAFFGQGTRLTVV.

The chain is built from TRBV24-1 and TRBJ1-1; the D gene TCRdb calls, TRBD1, cannot be checked with no DNA. Germline CDR1 and CDR2: KGHDR and SFDVKD. This CDR3 has 15 residues. This CDR3 reads CATSDPGTGDTEAFF.

The chain is built from TRBV5-4 and TRBJ2-1; TCRdb's D call of TRBD2 is untestable without DNA. There are 15 residues in the CDR3. Germline V gene sequence: CDR1 SGHNT, CDR2 YYREEE (reference sequence). The CDR3 protein is CASSLPPGTSNEQFF.

This chain links TRBV29-1 with TRBJ2-5; the TCRdb D gene call, TRBD2, has no DNA to confirm it. CDR1 and CDR2 from the germline V gene are SQVTM and ANQGSEA. CDR3 length equals 13 residues. The CDR3 loop reads CSVGVAGIETQYF. Drawing the rest from reference TRBV29-1 and TRBJ2-5, the complete variable domain is SAVISQKPSRDICQRGTSLTIQCQVDSQVTMMFWYRQQPGQSLTLIATANQGSEATYESGFVIDKFPISRPNLTFSTLTVSNMSPEDSSIYLCSVGVAGIETQYFGPGTRLLVL.

The rearrangement links TRBV10-3 to TRBJ2-7; TCRdb's D call, TRBD2, is unchecked because there is no DNA. This CDR3 is 18 amino acids long. The V gene's germline CDR1 is ENHRY and CDR2 SYGVKD. This chain's CDR3 is CAISESPLSGRAAYEQYF.

The chain employs TRBV29-1 and TRBJ1-2; TCRdb selects TRBD1, and the lack of DNA leaves this call unchecked. This CDR3 contains 14 residues. Per the germline V gene, CDR1 is SQVTM and CDR2 is ANQGSEA. This CDR3 reads CSVEAGEVSDGYTF.

The chain links TRBV20-1 to TRBJ2-3. The germline V gene has CDR1 DFQATT and CDR2 SNEGSKA (reference sequence). This CDR3 is built from 12 residues. CDR3 amino acids: CSARGPPDTQYF.

V gene TRBV18 combines with J gene TRBJ2-1; TCRdb picks TRBD1, but there is no DNA to check that call. Germline V gene sequence: CDR1 KGHSH, CDR2 LQKENI. This CDR3 is 17 amino acids long. The CDR3 region is CASSPSFKSGAGNEQFF.

The gene calls are TRBV7-9 and TRBJ2-7; TCRdb picks TRBD1, but there is no DNA to check that call. The CDR3 has 13 amino acids. Germline V CDR1 and CDR2: SEHNR, FQNEAQ (reference sequence). The chain's CDR3 is CASQEGEYYEQYF. The whole variable domain, remainder taken from reference TRBV7-9 and TRBJ2-7, is DTGVSQNPRHKITKRGQNVTFRCDPISEHNRLYWYRQTLGQGPEFLTYFQNEAQLEKSRLLSDRFSAERPKGSFSTLEIQRTEQGDSAMYLCASQEGEYYEQYFGPGTRLTVT.